A single sample gave rise to the 9 T cell receptor beta chains below, sequenced in a study of cytomegalovirus exposure and HLA in healthy donors. Amplification used 60 Vbeta primers and 13 Jbeta primers. Method: immunoSEQ multiplex PCR; TCRdb's copy keeps in-frame clones and lacks some. The sample has fewer than 200,000 clones, 65% to 85% seen once. The sample was PBMCs. These receptor sequences come from a woman aged 45-65 years in good health and CMV-seropositive.

This sequence joins TRBV7-9 and TRBJ2-1; maybe TRBD1 (5 bases). The CDR3 is made up of 14 amino acids. V lost 5 bases and J 8 bases, leaving 16 bases between the germline ends. The V gene's germline CDR1 is SEHNR and CDR2 FQNEAQ (reference sequence). The CDR3 loop is CASSIGALLDEQFF. The CDR3 DNA reads as TGTGCCAGCAGCATTGGGGCCCTGTTAGATGAGCAGTTCTTC.

The chain joins TRBV2 to TRBJ1-4; 7 nucleotides match TRBD1. The ends lost 6 bases at V and 3 bases at J; junction bases unmatched: 4. The CDR3 consists of 14 residues. The germline CDR1 and CDR2 sequences are SNHLY and FYNNEI. CDR3 sequence: CASRKGAANEKLFF. The DNA of the CDR3 is TGTGCCAGCAGGAAGGGGGCGGCTAATGAAAAACTGTTTTTT.

This chain links TRBV30 with TRBJ2-3; 8 nucleotides agree with TRBD2. This CDR3 has 14 amino acids. Germline assignment: CDR1 GTSNPN and CDR2 SVGIG (reference sequence). The trim removed 8 bases at V and 7 bases at J, leaving 14 bases unmatched. The CDR3 coding sequence is TGTGCCCACAGTGCGGGGGGAGCTTCTAATACGCAGTATTTT. Translated, it gives CAHSAGGASNTQYF.

The chain has TRBV7-9 and TRBJ2-1, with 7 bases lining up with TRBD2. The V gene end was trimmed by 4 bases and the J gene end by 6 bases; junction bases not matched to a gene: 6. CDR1 and CDR2 from the germline V gene are SEHNR and FQNEAQ (reference sequence). CDR3 length: 14 residues. CDR3 DNA: TGTGCCAGCAGCTCGCGAGAGCGGGGCAATGAGCAGTTCTTC. Amino acid sequence: CASSSRERGNEQFF.

This clone was counted between two and nine times. V and J are TRBV18 and TRBJ2-1, with 8 nucleotides matching TRBD1. There are 13 residues in the CDR3. Germline assignment: CDR1 KGHSH and CDR2 LQKENI. The V segment lost 2 bases and the J segment 10 bases; nucleotides outside the gene matches: 4. CDR3 amino acids: CASSPDRGQEQFF. The CDR3 region has the DNA TGTGCCAGCTCACCAGACAGGGGTCAGGAGCAGTTCTTC.

This chain connects TRBV2 to TRBJ2-5, with 10 bases fitting TRBD1. From germline, CDR1 is SNHLY and CDR2 FYNNEI. J was trimmed by 4 bases and V by 11 bases; bases with no gene match: 10. The CDR3 is made up of 14 amino acids. CDR3 sequence reads: CAEGGTGVGETQYF. The CDR3 bases are TGTGCCGAGGGGGGGACAGGGGTCGGAGAGACCCAGTACTTC.

This rearrangement joins TRBV6-5 to TRBJ1-2; D gene ambiguous. V lost 2 bases and J lost 8, with 12 bases in between. This CDR3 has 13 amino acids. Germline CDR1 MNHEY, CDR2 SVGAGI. CDR3 loop: CASSYAGMGGYTF. CDR3 DNA sequence: TGTGCCAGCAGTTACGCGGGAATGGGGGGCTACACCTTC.

V gene TRBV18 combines with J gene TRBJ1-2; 8 bases map to TRBD1. Per germline, CDR1 KGHSH and CDR2 LQKENI. The CDR3 covers 14 residues. The J segment lost 13 bases and the V segment lost 2 bases, leaving 12 bases of the junction unmatched. The CDR3 bases are TGTGCCAGCTCACCAGGGCAGGGGGCGACGAGTTGCACCTTC. It encodes CASSPGQGATSCTF.

V usage is TRBV6-6 and J usage is TRBJ1-2, with 7 nucleotides matching TRBD1. J lost 9 bases, V lost 6 bases, and 10 bases had no gene match. CDR1 MNHNY and CDR2 SVGAGI come from the germline V gene (reference sequence). The CDR3 extends over 13 amino acids. As DNA, the CDR3 is TGTGCCAGCAGCACGGGACAGCGAAGGAGCTACACCTTC. This codes for CASSTGQRRSYTF.